This note documents a single TCR beta chain sequence. This sample is drawn from a study of patients and donors after allogeneic stem cell transplantation. TCRdb reprocessed the RT-PCR reads with MiXCR, giving one entry per CDR3 protein. The table has about 90,000 distinct CDR3 sequences, about 48% seen once. CDR1 and CDR2 (germline): MRHNA, SNTAGT. This CDR3 comprises 16 residues. The ends lost 8 bases at V and 2 bases at J; junction bases unmatched: 12. Input material: blood, either unsorted or a sorted T cell fraction (not recorded which). V is TRBV6-4 and J is TRBJ2-3; 8 bases line up with TRBD2. This sequence originates from a human donor who was either an allogeneic HSCT recipient or a stem cell or donor lymphocyte infusion donor (not recorded which). It is not recorded whose cells these are; they may come from a transplant donor. The CDR3 nucleotides are TGTGCCAGCCCTTTGACGCCAGCGGGAGTCACAGATACGCAGTATTTT. This codes for CASPLTPAGVTDTQYF.